This T cell receptor (beta chain) was sequenced in a study of T cell responses to AZD1222 COVID-19 vaccine. Repertoires were generated with immunoSEQ multiplex PCR, while TCRdb's copy carries only in-frame clones and drops some. The sample lists 45,000 to 55,000 clones, around 80% seen once, with about 9.4% in the top ten. Germline V lookup: CDR1 SGHTA, CDR2 FQGNSA. This CDR3 is 15 amino acids long. V lost 5 bases and J 0 bases, leaving 11 bases between the germline ends. The sequence was collected from an adult in good health. The chain uses TRBV7-2 and TRBJ1-5; D might be TRBD1 (6 bases). Sequencing used peripheral blood, obtained on day 0 of AZD1222 vaccination. The CDR3 sequence: CASSLTGFSNQPQHF. DNA for the CDR3: TGTGCCAGCAGCCTGACAGGATTTAGCAATCAGCCCCAGCATTTT.